The source of this T cell receptor beta chain is a study of cytomegalovirus exposure and HLA in healthy donors. General study findings and limits: The authors later linked a missense DCLRE1C variant to TCR beta V- and J-gene trimming. Some TCR beta chains (around 180 of them) were listed as cytomegalovirus-associated.

Germline V gives CDR1 SGHRS, CDR2 YFSETQ. V shed 2 bases and J shed 3 bases, with 9 bases lying between them. The CDR3 sequence is 13 residues long. In regard to this clone: Its cognate antigen is unknown.

The PCR made use of 60 Vbeta and 13 Jbeta primers. Method: immunoSEQ multiplex PCR; TCRdb's copy keeps in-frame clones and lacks some. The data contain under 300,000 clones, almost 85% of them seen just once; the ten biggest clones take up 2%. Sampled while nominally healthy, donors likely had unrecorded immune exposures. The clonotype comes from a woman aged 35 to 49 in good health and CMV-seropositive. The rearrangement uses TRBV5-1 and TRBJ2-7; D perhaps matches TRBD1 (6 bases). The material sequenced was PBMCs. The CDR3 DNA reads as TGCGCCAGCAGCTTTCAGGGGAACTACGAGCAGTACTTC. Its protein product is CASSFQGNYEQYF.